The TCR beta chain described here comes from a study of shared clonotypes between healthy human individuals. Study-level findings and limits: Clonotypes which were not shared had lower generation probabilities than clonotypes that all four donors shared.

Worth noting for this clone: Its antigen is unidentified.

Germline CDR1 reads SNHLY; CDR2 reads FYNNEI. The CDR3 runs 17 residues. V lost 5 bases to trimming and J lost 0 bases, with 14 bases between them. The method was immunoSEQ multiplex PCR; TCRdb's version includes in-frame clones alone and lacks a portion of them. The sample carries millions of clones, over 85% recorded once. This clonotype was obtained from a man younger than 35 in good health. The sample taken for sequencing was naive CD4+ T cells sorted from blood. As for subset: CD45RA+ positively selected. The gene calls are TRBV2 and TRBJ2-6; possible D gene TRBD1, 5 bases. This CDR3 reads CASSFRQGISGANVLTF. The CDR3 bases are TGTGCCAGCAGTTTTAGGCAGGGAATCTCTGGGGCCAACGTCCTGACTTTC.